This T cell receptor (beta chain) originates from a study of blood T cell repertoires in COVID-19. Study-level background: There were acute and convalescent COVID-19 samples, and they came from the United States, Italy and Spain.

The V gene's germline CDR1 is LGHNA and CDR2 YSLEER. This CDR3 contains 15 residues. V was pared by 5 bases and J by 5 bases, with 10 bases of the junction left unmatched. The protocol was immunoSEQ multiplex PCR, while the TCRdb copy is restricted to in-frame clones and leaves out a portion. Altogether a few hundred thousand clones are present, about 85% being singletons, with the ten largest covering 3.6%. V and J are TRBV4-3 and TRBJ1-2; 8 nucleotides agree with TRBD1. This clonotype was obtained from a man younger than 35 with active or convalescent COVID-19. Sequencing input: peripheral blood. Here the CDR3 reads CASSAPGQALYGYTF. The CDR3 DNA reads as TGCGCCAGCAGCGCTCCGGGACAGGCCTTATATGGCTACACCTTC.